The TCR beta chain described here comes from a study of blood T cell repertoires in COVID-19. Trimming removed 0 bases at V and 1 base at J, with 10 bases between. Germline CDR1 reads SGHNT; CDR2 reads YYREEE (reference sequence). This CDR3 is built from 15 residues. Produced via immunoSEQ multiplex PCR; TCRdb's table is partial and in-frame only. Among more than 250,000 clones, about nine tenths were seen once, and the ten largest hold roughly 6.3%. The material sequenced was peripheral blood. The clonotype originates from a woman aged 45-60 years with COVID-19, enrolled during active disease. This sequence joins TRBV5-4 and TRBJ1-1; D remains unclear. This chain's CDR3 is CASSLVAGQNTEAFF. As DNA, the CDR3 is TGTGCCAGCAGCTTGGTGGCGGGTCAGAACACTGAAGCTTTCTTT.